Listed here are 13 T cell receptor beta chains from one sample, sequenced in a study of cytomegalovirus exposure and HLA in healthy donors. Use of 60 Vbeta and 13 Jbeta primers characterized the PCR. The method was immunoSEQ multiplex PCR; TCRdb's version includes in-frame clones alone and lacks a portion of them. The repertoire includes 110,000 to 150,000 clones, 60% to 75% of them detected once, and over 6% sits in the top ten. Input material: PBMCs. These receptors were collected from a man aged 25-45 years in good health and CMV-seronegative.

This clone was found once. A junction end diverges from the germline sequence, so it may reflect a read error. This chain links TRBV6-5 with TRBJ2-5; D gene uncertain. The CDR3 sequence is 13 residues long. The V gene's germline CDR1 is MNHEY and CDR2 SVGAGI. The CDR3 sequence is CASRFLVQEAQYF. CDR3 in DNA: TGTGCCAGCAGATTTCTAGTCCAAGAGGCCCAGTACTTC.

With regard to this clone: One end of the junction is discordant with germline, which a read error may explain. In DNA form, the CDR3 reads TGTGCCAGCAGTATCCTCAACGGCCTGACTTTC. Amino acid sequence: CASSILNGLTF. V usage is TRBV28 and J usage is TRBJ2-6; D unresolved. This CDR3 is built from 11 residues. Germline CDR1 reads MDHEN; CDR2 reads SYDVKM.

The DNA of the CDR3 is TGTGCCAGCAGCCGTGTATCGGACTTATACAATGAGCAGTTCTTC. It specifies CASSRVSDLYNEQFF. The chain uses TRBV6-6 and TRBJ2-1; tentative D call: TRBD2 (5 bases). In germline, CDR1 is MNHNY, CDR2 SVGAGI (reference sequence). This CDR3 is 15 amino acids long. V was pared by 6 bases and J by 4 bases, with 16 bases between.

CDR3 DNA: TGTGCCAGCTCAGTTCAGGGCGAGGAGCAGTACTTC. This encodes CASSVQGEEQYF. This chain uses TRBV18 with TRBJ2-7; tentative D call: TRBD1 (5 bases). V was clipped by 5 bases and J by 7 bases, with 12 bases between them. This CDR3 has 12 residues. Per the germline V gene, CDR1 is KGHSH and CDR2 is LQKENI.

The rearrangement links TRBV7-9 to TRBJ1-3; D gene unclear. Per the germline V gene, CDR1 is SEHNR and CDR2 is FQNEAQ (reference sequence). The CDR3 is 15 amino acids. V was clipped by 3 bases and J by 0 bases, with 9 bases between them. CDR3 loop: CASSFSLTSGNTIYF. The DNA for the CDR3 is TGTGCCAGCAGCTTTAGCCTCACCTCTGGAAACACCATATATTTT.

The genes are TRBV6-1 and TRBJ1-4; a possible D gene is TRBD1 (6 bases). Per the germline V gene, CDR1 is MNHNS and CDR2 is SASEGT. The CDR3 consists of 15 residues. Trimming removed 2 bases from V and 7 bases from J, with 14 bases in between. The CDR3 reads CASSEHLGGGEKLFF. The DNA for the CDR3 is TGTGCCAGCAGTGAACATTTGGGAGGGGGTGAAAAACTGTTTTTT.

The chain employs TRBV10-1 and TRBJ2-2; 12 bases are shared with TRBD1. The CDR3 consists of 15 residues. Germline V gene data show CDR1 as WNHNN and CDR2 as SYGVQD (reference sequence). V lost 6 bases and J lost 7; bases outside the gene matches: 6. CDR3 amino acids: CASSSGTGGDGELFF. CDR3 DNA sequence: TGCGCCAGCAGCTCCGGGACAGGGGGCGACGGGGAGCTGTTTTTT.

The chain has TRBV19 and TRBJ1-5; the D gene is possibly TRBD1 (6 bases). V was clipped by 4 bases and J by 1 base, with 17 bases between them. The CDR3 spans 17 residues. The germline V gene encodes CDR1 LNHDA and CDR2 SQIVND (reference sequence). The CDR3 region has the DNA TGTGCCAGTAGTACCTCTTACAGGGTCGGAAGCAATCAGCCCCAGCATTTT. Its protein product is CASSTSYRVGSNQPQHF.

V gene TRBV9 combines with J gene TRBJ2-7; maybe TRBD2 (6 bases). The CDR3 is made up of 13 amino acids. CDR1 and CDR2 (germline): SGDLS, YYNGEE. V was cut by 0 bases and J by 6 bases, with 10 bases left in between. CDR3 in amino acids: CASSVGGESEQYF. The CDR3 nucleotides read TGTGCCAGCAGCGTAGGGGGGGAGAGCGAGCAGTACTTC.

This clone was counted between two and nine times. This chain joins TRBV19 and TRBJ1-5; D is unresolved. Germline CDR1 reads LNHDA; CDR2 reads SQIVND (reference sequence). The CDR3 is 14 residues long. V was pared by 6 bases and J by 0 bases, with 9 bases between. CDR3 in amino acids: CASRFAPSNQPQHF. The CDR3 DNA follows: TGTGCCAGTAGGTTTGCGCCTAGCAATCAGCCCCAGCATTTT.

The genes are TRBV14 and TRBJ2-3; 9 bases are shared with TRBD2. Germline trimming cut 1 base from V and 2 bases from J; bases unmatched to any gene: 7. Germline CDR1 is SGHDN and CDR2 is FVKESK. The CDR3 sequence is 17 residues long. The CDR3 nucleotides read TGTGCCAGCAGCCAAGCATTAGGCGGGGGGGACACAGATACGCAGTATTTT. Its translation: CASSQALGGGDTDTQYF.

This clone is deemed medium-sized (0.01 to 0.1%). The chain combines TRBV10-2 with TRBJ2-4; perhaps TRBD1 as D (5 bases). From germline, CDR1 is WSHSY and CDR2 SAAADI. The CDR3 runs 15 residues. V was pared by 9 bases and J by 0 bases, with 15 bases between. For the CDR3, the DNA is TGCGCCAGTTCGGACATTTTTCTAGCCAAAAACATTCAGTACTTC. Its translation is CASSDIFLAKNIQYF.

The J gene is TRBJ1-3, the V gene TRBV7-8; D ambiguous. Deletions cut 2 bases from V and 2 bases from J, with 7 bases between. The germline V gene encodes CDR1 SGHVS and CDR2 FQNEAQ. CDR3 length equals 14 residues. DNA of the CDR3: TGTGCCAGCAGCTTATACGGAGCTGGAAACACCATATATTTT. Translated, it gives CASSLYGAGNTIYF. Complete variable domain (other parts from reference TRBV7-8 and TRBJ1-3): GAGVSQSPRYKVAKRGQDVALRCDPISGHVSLFWYQQALGQGPEFLTYFQNEAQLDKSGLPSDRFFAERPEGSVSTLKIQRTQQEDSAVYLCASSLYGAGNTIYFGEGSWLTVV.